Listed here is a single T cell receptor (beta chain). Its target is unknown. In germline, CDR1 is DFQATT, CDR2 SNEGSKA (reference sequence). Trimming took 4 bases from V and 1 from J, leaving 13 bases between them. There are 14 residues in the CDR3. This entry comes from a study of T cell repertoires in cytomegalovirus infection. TCRdb independently ran MiXCR on the reads; one entry per CDR3 protein. The data show 370,000 or so distinct CDR3 sequences, about a third seen once. This chain links TRBV20-1 with TRBJ1-1, with a weak D call TRBD1 (5 bases). This sequence was found in a human donor in good health (CMV status not recorded). Some clones in this sample may be carry-over from other donors' samples. Source: cultured PBMCs, taken from culture after CMV antigen stimulation. This CDR3 is CSATSGTQNTEAFF. The DNA for the CDR3 is TGCAGTGCTACCTCCGGGACGCAGAACACTGAAGCTTTCTTT.